This T cell receptor beta chain was documented in a study of CD8 T cells in Susac syndrome. Sequencing of TCR beta was undertaken in CD8+ and CD4+ T cells derived from blood. Healthy donors were controls matched for age and sex. Purification of the CD8+ and CD4+ T cells relied on negative isolation, and TEMRA cells underwent FACS enrichment. An amount of RNA that ranged from roughly 0.5 to 1 ug was reverse transcribed with random hexamers. Amplification of TCR beta CDR3 spanned 54 Vbeta and 13 Jbeta via immunoSEQ multiplex PCR. TCRdb called the immunoSEQ multiplex PCR reads again in MiXCR, with one record for every CDR3 protein. In the table there are about 160,000 distinct CDR3 sequences, under 95% of which are singletons. The CDR3 consists of 15 residues. Germline assignment: CDR1 GTSNPN and CDR2 SVGIG (reference sequence). Deletions cut 4 bases from V and 5 bases from J, with 15 bases between.

The sequenced sample was CD4+ T cells from PBMCs. The clonotype was recovered from a human donor in good health. This chain uses TRBV30 with TRBJ1-6; TRBD1 is a possible D gene (5 bases). The CDR3 bases are TGTGCCTGGAATGCGATAAGGGGCAATAATTCACCCCTCCACTTT. Protein sequence: CAWNAIRGNNSPLHF. Using reference TRBV30 and TRBJ1-6 for the parts outside the CDR3, the full variable domain is SQTIHQWPATLVQPVGSPLSLECTVEGTSNPNLYWYRQAAGRGLQLLFYSVGIGQISSEVPQNLSASRPQDRQFILSSKKLLLSDSGFYLCAWNAIRGNNSPLHFGNGTRLTVT.